These 11 T cell receptor beta chains came from one sample sequenced in a study of regulatory T cells in long-lasting Graves disease. Through Arm-PCR of CDR3 regions and iRepertoire HTBI primers, TCR beta libraries were built. MiXCR, applied by TCRdb to the multiplex PCR reads, yields one record per CDR3 protein. Among a few hundred thousand distinct CDR3 sequences, 16% were seen once, and the ten largest hold just under 30%. Time point: newly diagnosed GD, antithyroid drugs for less than 3 months. PBMC RNA served as the TCR library source. This same sample was also part of a study on T cells in Graves' hyperthyroidism and ophthalmopathy.

The sequencing used peripheral blood mononuclear cells (PBMCs), collected at new diagnosis, from a patient treated with antithyroid drugs. Receptors originate from a man aged 35-49 years with Graves disease.

The CDR3 loop reads CASRRTSGDTGELFF. The DNA for the CDR3 is TGTGCCAGTAGAAGGACTAGCGGGGACACCGGGGAGCTGTTTTTT. J is TRBJ2-2 and V is TRBV19; 12 nucleotides agree with TRBD2. The CDR3 runs 15 residues. The J segment lost 3 bases and the V segment lost 6 bases, leaving 2 bases of the junction unmatched. Per the germline V gene, CDR1 is LNHDA and CDR2 is SQIVND (reference sequence). Using reference TRBV19 and TRBJ2-2 for the parts outside the CDR3, the full variable domain is DGGITQSPKYLFRKEGQNVTLSCEQNLNHDAMYWYRQDPGQGLRLIYYSQIVNDFQKGDIAEGYSVSREKKESFPLTVTSAQKNPTAFYLCASRRTSGDTGELFFGEGSRLTVL.

This clonotype was seen at least ten times. The chain is built from TRBV12-3 or TRBV12-4 and TRBJ1-4; D remains unclear. V lost 7 bases and J lost 8, with 17 bases in between. The CDR3 totals 14 residues. The CDR3 nucleotides read TGTGCCAGCACCTTCTCCGGGCTACGGGAAAAACTGTTTTTT. Residues: CASTFSGLREKLFF.

Remarks on this clonotype: A read error is likely here: a far larger clone is one base away. In DNA, the CDR3 is TGTGCCAGCAGTACCCTCCTCGGTGAGCAGTTCTTC. It specifies CASSTLLGEQFF. J is TRBJ2-1 and V is TRBV28; D gene uncertain. V shed 5 bases and J shed 9 bases, with 11 bases lying between them. This CDR3 has 12 residues. From germline, CDR1 is MDHEN and CDR2 SYDVKM. The complete variable domain, with remaining parts taken from reference TRBV28 and TRBJ2-1, reads DVKVTQSSRYLVKRTGEKVFLECVQDMDHENMFWYRQDPGLGLRLIYFSYDVKMKEKGDIPEGYSVSREKKERFSLILESASTNQTSMYLCASSTLLGEQFFGPGTRLTVL.

The sample holds many counts of this clonotype. The chain combines TRBV28 with TRBJ2-4, with TRBD1 identical over 8 bases. V shed 7 bases, J shed 8 bases, and the junction held 10 bases outside the gene matches. Germline V lookup: CDR1 MDHEN, CDR2 SYDVKM. The length of the CDR3 is 14 residues. The CDR3: CASIPETGEDIQYF. The CDR3 DNA reads TGTGCCAGCATTCCCGAGACAGGGGAAGACATTCAGTACTTC.

This clonotype appeared many times. The chain combines TRBV20-1 with TRBJ2-4, with D possibly being TRBD1 (5 bases). V lost 3 bases and J 3 bases, leaving 18 bases between the germline ends. The CDR3 has 16 residues. The germline V gene encodes CDR1 DFQATT and CDR2 SNEGSKA (reference sequence). DNA for the CDR3: TGCAGTGCTAGGGGTTTCAGGGCGTGGGTCAAAAACATTCAGTACTTC. Translated, it gives CSARGFRAWVKNIQYF.

This clonotype was seen only a few times. A much larger clone lies a single base off, so this may be a read error. The chain employs TRBV6-1 and TRBJ2-7; D might be TRBD1 (6 bases). The CDR3 is made up of 13 amino acids. Per germline, CDR1 MNHNS and CDR2 SASEGT. DNA of the CDR3: TGTGCCAGCAGCCGGGACATCTCCTGCGAGCAGTACTTC. Its protein is CASSRDISCEQYF.

This chain links TRBV6-5 with TRBJ1-5; the D is unclear. The CDR3 runs to 15 residues. From germline, CDR1 is MNHEY and CDR2 SVGAGI. V was pared by 0 bases and J by 5 bases, with 11 bases between. The CDR3 sequence: CASSYSRDTYQPQHF. The CDR3 DNA follows: TGTGCCAGCAGTTACTCGAGAGACACATATCAGCCCCAGCATTTT.

This CDR3 reads CSARKGSEAFF. For the CDR3, the DNA is TGCAGTGCTAGAAAGGGGAGTGAAGCTTTCTTT. The chain uses TRBV20-1 and TRBJ1-1, with TRBD1 as a possible D gene (5 bases). The CDR3 spans 11 residues. Germline V CDR1 and CDR2: DFQATT, SNEGSKA (reference sequence). Trimming removed 2 bases at V and 7 bases at J, with 8 bases between.

The chain employs TRBV19 and TRBJ1-5; the D is unclear. The V end was cut by 3 bases, the J end by 0 bases, with 12 bases between. Germline V gives CDR1 LNHDA, CDR2 SQIVND (reference sequence). The CDR3 is made up of 16 amino acids. DNA for the CDR3: TGTGCCAGTAGTATTACGGTCCTGTATAGCAATCAGCCCCAGCATTTT. Encoded protein: CASSITVLYSNQPQHF.

Many counts were recorded for this clonotype. The chain employs TRBV7-2 and TRBJ2-3, with D unresolved. The ends were cut back, 5 bases at V and 2 bases at J, with 11 bases in the middle. The CDR3 contains 14 residues. The germline V gene encodes CDR1 SGHTA and CDR2 FQGNSA. The CDR3 DNA is TGTGCCAGCAGCCAAGGGCAGGTCACAGATACGCAGTATTTT. The encoded protein is CASSQGQVTDTQYF. Full variable domain (remainder filled in from reference TRBV7-2 and TRBJ2-3): GAGVSQSPSNKVTEKGKDVELRCDPISGHTALYWYRQSLGQGLEFLIYFQGNSAPDKSGLPSDRFSAERTGGSVSTLTIQRTQQEDSAVYLCASSQGQVTDTQYFGPGTRLTVL.

The chain carries TRBV20-1 and TRBJ2-7; tentative D call: TRBD2 (6 bases). The CDR3 sequence is 14 residues long. Trimming removed 5 bases at V and 0 bases at J, with 14 bases between. Germline loops: CDR1 DFQATT, CDR2 SNEGSKA (reference sequence). The CDR3 here is CSAVSGRSSYEQYF. Here the CDR3 DNA reads TGCAGTGCTGTTAGCGGCAGGAGCTCCTACGAGCAGTACTTC.